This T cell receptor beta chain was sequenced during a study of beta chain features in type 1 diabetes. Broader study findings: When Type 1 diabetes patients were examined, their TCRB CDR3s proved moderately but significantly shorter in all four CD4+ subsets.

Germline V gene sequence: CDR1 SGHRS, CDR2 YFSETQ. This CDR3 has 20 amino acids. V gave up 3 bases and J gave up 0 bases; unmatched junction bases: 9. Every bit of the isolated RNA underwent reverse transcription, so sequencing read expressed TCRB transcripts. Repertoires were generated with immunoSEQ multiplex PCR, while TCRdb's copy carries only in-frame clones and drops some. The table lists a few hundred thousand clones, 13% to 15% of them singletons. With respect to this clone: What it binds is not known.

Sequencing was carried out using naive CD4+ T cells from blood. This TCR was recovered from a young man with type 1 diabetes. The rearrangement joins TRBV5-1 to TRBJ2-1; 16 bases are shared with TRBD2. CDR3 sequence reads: CASSYPPGLAGGSSYNEQFF. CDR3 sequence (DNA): TGCGCCAGCAGCTACCCCCCGGGACTAGCGGGAGGGTCCTCCTACAATGAGCAGTTCTTC. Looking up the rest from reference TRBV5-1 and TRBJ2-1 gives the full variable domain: KAGVTQTPRYLIKTRGQQVTLSCSPISGHRSVSWYQQTPGQGLQFLFEYFSETQRNKGNFPGRFSGRQFSNSRSEMNVSTLELGDSALYLCASSYPPGLAGGSSYNEQFFGPGTRLTVL.